This is a list of T cell receptor beta chains from one sample in a study of OX40 agonist ivuxolimab in advanced cancers. Only in-frame clones appear in the TCRdb table, and some are missing; sequencing was by immunoSEQ multiplex PCR. Of about 74,000 clones in the sample, 80% to 85% are singletons; the top ten hold 2.1%. The sequences come from CD4+ or CD8+ T cells sorted from blood, collected in a trial of the OX40 agonist ivuxolimab. The receptors stem from an adult with an advanced solid tumor such as melanoma, head and neck, liver or kidney cancer. Both conserved end residues are part of each CDR3. A D gene is named only where the DNA matches it firmly. The size of a clone is reported for some rows only, either as once, few or many, or as a class for expanded clones.

>-|TRBV7-2|-|TRBJ1-3
TGTGCCAGCAGCCGCAGGGGTTCCTCTGGAAACACCATATATTTT
CASSRRGSSGNTIYF
>-|TRBV10-2|-|TRBJ1-1
TGCGCCAGCAGTGAGTCCTCAGGGAACACTGAAGCTTTCTTT
CASSESSGNTEAFF
>-|TRBV30|-|TRBJ1-5
TGTGCCTGGAGTGGGGATAGCAATCAGCCCCAGCATTTT
CAWSGDSNQPQHF
>-|TRBV30|-|TRBJ2-3
TGTGCCTGGAGTGTAAGGAACACAGATACGCAGTATTTT
CAWSVRNTDTQYF
>-|TRBV5-6|TRBD1|TRBJ1-5
TGTGCCAGCAGCTGGGGACAGGGGCGATATAGCAATCAGCCCCAGCATTTT
CASSWGQGRYSNQPQHF
>-|TRBV5-1|TRBD2|TRBJ2-7
TGCGCCAGCATCCGCTCTCCCGGGACTAACGAGCAGTACTTC
CASIRSPGTNEQYF
>-|TRBV7-3|TRBD1|TRBJ2-1
TGTGCCAGCAGCGCTGGACAGGCCAATGAGCAGTTCTTC
CASSAGQANEQFF
>-|TRBV19|TRBD2|TRBJ2-3
TGTGCCAGTACCTCGCGGGGGGCCTACACAGATACGCAGTATTTT
CASTSRGAYTDTQYF
>-|TRBV10-3|TRBD1|TRBJ2-1
TGTGCCATGACGGGACAGGGCTCGAATGAGCAGTTCTTC
CAMTGQGSNEQFF
>-|TRBV4-2|TRBD1|TRBJ1-6
TGTGCCAGCAGCCACGGGACAGGGTTCTCACCCCTCCACTTT
CASSHGTGFSPLHF
>-|TRBV2|-|TRBJ2-6
TGTGCCAGCAGTGCCTCCTCTGGGGCCAACGTCCTGACTTTC
CASSASSGANVLTF
>-|TRBV7-8|TRBD2|TRBJ2-1
TGTGCCAGCAGCCGAACTAGCGGGGGGGCCTCCTACAATGAGCAGTTCTTC
CASSRTSGGASYNEQFF
>-|TRBV9|TRBD1|TRBJ1-1
TGTGCCAGCAGCGGGGGACAGGGGGGCACTGAAGCTTTCTTT
CASSGGQGGTEAFF
>-|TRBV15|-|TRBJ2-7
TGTGCCACCAGCAGAGATGGAAAATACGAGCAGTACTTC
CATSRDGKYEQYF
>few|TRBV5-1|-|TRBJ2-7
TGCGCCAGCAGCTTGGAGGGGGGTATGTCCTACGAGCAGTACTTC
CASSLEGGMSYEQYF
>-|TRBV19|-|TRBJ2-7
TGTGCCAGTAGTATAGGAACAGGGAGTTCCTACGAGCAGTACTTC
CASSIGTGSSYEQYF
>-|TRBV9|-|TRBJ2-7
TGTGCCAGCAGCGCCAGGGACGGGCCCACCTACGAGCAGTACTTC
CASSARDGPTYEQYF
>-|TRBV7-9|-|TRBJ2-1
TGTGCCAGCAGCTTAGTGGCGGGGTCCTACAATGAGCAGTTCTTC
CASSLVAGSYNEQFF
>-|TRBV9|-|TRBJ2-1
TGTGCCAGCAGCGTAGGTCTACAGGGTTGGAATGAGCAGTTCTTC
CASSVGLQGWNEQFF
>-|TRBV5-1|-|TRBJ1-3
TGCGCCAGCACCCGGGGAGAATTCTCTGGAAACACCATATATTTT
CASTRGEFSGNTIYF
>-|TRBV30|-|TRBJ1-5
TGTGCCTGGAGTGTAAGGGGGGCCCAGCCCCAGCATTTT
CAWSVRGAQPQHF
>-|TRBV6-1|-|TRBJ1-1
TGTGCCAGCAGTTCCCCAGGGAGGAACACTGAAGCTTTCTTT
CASSSPGRNTEAFF
>-|TRBV6-5|-|TRBJ2-7
TGTGCCAGCAAGGAGCTGGGCAGATCCTACGAGCAGTACTTC
CASKELGRSYEQYF